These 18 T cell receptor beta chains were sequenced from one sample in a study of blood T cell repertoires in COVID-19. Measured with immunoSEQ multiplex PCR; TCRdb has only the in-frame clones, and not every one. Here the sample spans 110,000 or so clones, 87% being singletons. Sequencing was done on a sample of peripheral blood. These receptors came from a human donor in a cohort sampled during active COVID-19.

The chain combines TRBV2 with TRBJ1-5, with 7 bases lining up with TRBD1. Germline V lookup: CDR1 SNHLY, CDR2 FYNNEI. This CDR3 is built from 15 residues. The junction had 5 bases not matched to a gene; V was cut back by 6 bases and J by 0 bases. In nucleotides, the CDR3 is TGTGCCAGCAGCCCAACAGGGGTTAGCAATCAGCCCCAGCATTTT. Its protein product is CASSPTGVSNQPQHF.

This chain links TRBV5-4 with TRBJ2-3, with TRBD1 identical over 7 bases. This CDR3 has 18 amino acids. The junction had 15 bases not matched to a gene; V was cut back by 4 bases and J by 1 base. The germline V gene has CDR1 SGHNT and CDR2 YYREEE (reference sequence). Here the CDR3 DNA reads TGTGCCAGCAGCCTTGGACAGGAGCTATACCGAGGCACAGATACGCAGTATTTT. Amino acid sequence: CASSLGQELYRGTDTQYF.

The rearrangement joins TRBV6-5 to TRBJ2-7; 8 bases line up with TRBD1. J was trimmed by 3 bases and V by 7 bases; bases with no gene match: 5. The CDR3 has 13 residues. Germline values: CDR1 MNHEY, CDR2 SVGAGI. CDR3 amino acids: CASTFGQGYEQYF. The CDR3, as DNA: TGTGCCAGCACCTTTGGACAGGGCTACGAGCAGTACTTC.

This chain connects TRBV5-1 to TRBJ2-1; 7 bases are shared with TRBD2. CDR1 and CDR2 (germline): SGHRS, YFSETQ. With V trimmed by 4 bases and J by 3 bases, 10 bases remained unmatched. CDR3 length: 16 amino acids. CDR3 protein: CASSTQAGTFYNEQFF. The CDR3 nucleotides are TGCGCCAGCAGCACCCAAGCGGGGACTTTCTACAATGAGCAGTTCTTC.

In nucleotides, the CDR3 is TGTGCCAGCAGCCAACAAGAGACCCAGTACTTC. It encodes CASSQQETQYF. The chain uses TRBV11-2 and TRBJ2-5; D gene uncertain. CDR1 and CDR2 (germline): SGHAT, FQNNGV. Deletions cut 5 bases from V and 2 bases from J, with 3 bases between. This CDR3 is built from 11 residues. Using reference TRBV11-2 and TRBJ2-5 for the parts outside the CDR3, the full variable domain is EAGVAQSPRYKIIEKRQSVAFWCNPISGHATLYWYQQILGQGPKLLIQFQNNGVVDDSQLPKDRFSAERLKGVDSTLKIQPAKLEDSAVYLCASSQQETQYFGPGTRLLVL.

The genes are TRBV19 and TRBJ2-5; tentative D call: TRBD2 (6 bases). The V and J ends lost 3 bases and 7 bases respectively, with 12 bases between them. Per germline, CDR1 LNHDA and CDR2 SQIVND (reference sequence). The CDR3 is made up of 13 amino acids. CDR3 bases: TGTGCCAGTAGTATCGAGACGGAGGGGACCCAGTACTTC. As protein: CASSIETEGTQYF.

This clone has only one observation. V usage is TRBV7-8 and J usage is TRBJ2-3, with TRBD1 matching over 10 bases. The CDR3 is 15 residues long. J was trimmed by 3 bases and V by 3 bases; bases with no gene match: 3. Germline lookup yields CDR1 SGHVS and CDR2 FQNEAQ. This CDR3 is CASSFDRGLTDTQYF. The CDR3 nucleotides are TGTGCCAGCAGCTTCGACAGGGGGCTGACAGATACGCAGTATTTT.

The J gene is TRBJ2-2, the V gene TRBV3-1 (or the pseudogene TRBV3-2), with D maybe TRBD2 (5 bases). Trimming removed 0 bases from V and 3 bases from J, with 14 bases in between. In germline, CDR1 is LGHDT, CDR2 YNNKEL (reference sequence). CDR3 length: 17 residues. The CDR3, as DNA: TGTGCCAGCAGCCAAGATCGGGATAGAAGGCACACCGGGGAGCTGTTTTTT. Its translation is CASSQDRDRRHTGELFF.

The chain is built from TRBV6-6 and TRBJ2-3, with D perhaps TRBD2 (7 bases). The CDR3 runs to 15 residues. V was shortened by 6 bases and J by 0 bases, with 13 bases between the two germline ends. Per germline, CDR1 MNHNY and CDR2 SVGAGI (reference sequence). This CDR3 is CASRTGGASTDTQYF. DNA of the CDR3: TGTGCCAGCAGAACTGGGGGGGCTAGCACAGATACGCAGTATTTT.

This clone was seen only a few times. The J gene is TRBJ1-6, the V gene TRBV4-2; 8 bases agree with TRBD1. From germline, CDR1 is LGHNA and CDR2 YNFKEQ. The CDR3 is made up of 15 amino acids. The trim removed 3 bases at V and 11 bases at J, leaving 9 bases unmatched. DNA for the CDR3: TGTGCCAGCAGCCAGCCGCGGACAGGGTCTGCACCCCTCCACTTT. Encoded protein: CASSQPRTGSAPLHF.

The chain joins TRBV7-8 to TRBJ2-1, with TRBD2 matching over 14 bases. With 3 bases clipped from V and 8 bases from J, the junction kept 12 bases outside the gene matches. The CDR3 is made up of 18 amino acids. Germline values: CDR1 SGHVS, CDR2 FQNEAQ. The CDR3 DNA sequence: TGTGCCAGCAGCTTTCCTCCTCGACTAGCGGGGGGGCTAGATGAGCAGTTCTTC. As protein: CASSFPPRLAGGLDEQFF.

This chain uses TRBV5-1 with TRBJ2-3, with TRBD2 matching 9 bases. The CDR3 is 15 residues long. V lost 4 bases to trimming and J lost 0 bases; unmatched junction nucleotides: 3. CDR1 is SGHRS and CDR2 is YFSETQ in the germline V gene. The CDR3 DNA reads TGCGCCAGCAGCAGAACTAGCGGGAGCACAGATACGCAGTATTTT. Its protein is CASSRTSGSTDTQYF.

As DNA, the CDR3 is TGTGCCAGCAGCGACTCCCAGGGAAAGGGCTACACCTTC. As protein: CASSDSQGKGYTF. The chain combines TRBV9 with TRBJ1-2, with a possible D match to TRBD1 (5 bases). CDR1 and CDR2 from the germline V gene are SGDLS and YYNGEE. The CDR3 sequence is 13 residues long. With 3 bases removed from V and 8 bases from J, the gap between germline ends came to 14 bases.

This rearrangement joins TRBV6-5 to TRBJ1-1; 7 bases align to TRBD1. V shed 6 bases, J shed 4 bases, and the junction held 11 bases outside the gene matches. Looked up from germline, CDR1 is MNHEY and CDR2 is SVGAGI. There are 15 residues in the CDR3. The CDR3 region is CASSALDRDGTEAFF. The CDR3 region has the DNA TGTGCCAGCAGCGCCCTCGACAGGGACGGCACTGAAGCTTTCTTT.

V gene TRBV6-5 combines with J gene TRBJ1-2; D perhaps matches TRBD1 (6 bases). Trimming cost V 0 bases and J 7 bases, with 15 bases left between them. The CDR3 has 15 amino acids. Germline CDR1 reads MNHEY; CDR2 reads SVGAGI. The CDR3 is CASSYSIVRGSGYTF. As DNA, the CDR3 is TGTGCCAGCAGTTACTCGATAGTCAGGGGATCTGGCTACACCTTC.

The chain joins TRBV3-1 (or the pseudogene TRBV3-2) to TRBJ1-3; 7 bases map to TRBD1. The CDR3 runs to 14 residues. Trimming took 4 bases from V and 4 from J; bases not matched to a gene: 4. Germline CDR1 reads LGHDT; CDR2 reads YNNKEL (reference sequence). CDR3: CASSLRGNGNTIYF. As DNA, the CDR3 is TGTGCCAGCAGCCTCAGGGGGAACGGAAACACCATATATTTT.

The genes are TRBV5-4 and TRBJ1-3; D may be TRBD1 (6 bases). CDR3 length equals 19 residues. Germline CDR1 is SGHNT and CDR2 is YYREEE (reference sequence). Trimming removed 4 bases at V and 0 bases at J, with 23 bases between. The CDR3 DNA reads TGTGCCAGCAGCGGACCACAGGGCAACCAATCCTTCTCTGGAAACACCATATATTTT. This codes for CASSGPQGNQSFSGNTIYF.

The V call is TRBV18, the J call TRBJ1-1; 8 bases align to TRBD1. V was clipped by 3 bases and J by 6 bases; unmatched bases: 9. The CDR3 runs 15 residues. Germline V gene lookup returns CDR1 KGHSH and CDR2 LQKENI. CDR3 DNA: TGTGCCAGCTCACCTTCGACAGGGGTTCACCCTGAAGCTTTCTTT. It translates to CASSPSTGVHPEAFF.